The sequence of this T cell receptor beta chain was determined in a study of blood T cell repertoires in COVID-19 (dated by TCRdb to the early 2020s). In the study overall: Samples from collaborators originated in the United States, Italy and Spain and spanned both the acute and convalescent phases of COVID-19. The material from the prospective study consisted of cDNA or gDNA derived from T cells, B-cell-depleted T cells, or PBMCs. Subjects who had been exposed to COVID-19, were actively infected with it, or had recovered from it provided the deeply sampled blood TCRbeta repertoires that made up the dataset. The repertoires were released in a freely available public database meant as a resource for research on the immune response to SARS-CoV-2. Samples came from the ongoing ImmuneRACE study (first 160 participants) plus 1,254 subjects from 6 global collaborators. The sample metadata nearly always contained a de-identified subject ID, COVID-19 status, age in years and sex. HLA class I and class II types, where available, came from metadata supplied by the sample provider rather than from assay-based typing. Study-wide findings and limitations: The amount of clinical and demographic metadata varied by source and participant and was provided uncurated.

Whole blood was collected in K2EDTA tubes by collaborating institutions according to the institutions' own protocols. For TCRbeta analysis, collaborator samples were shipped as frozen whole blood, as isolated PBMCs, or as DNA extracted from either sample type. This clone has just a few counts. Its binding antigen is unknown. No base quality information exists; no much larger clone differs at one position. The CDR3 starts with the cysteine, ends with the phenylalanine, and has 16 residues. The only DNA kept is the CDR3, 48 bases in frame from the first base. V lost 4 bases and J lost 2 bases; the stretch between them is 17 bases long. Taken from the germline V gene (reference sequence), the CDR1 and CDR2 loops are SGHNT and YYREEE. TCRbeta CDR3 regions were amplified from genomic DNA by means of the immunoSEQ Assay, a bias-controlled multiplex PCR. The source study handled its data this way. The number of nucleated cells in each sample was estimated from the amplification of reference gene primers within the assay. To quantify the absolute abundance of each unique TCRbeta CDR3 rearrangement, sequence reads were collapsed and filtered. For each sample, productive Simpson clonality was calculated as the square root of Simpson's diversity index over productive rearrangements. TCRdb took this table from immuneACCESS and kept in-frame rearrangements with V and J called. Such tables lack part of the clones; where checked against another copy, unresolved V genes explain under half of the gap, and the rest is unexplained. V and J calls and clone size are given by that table; D and trimming were obtained from the DNA. The sample table records tens of thousands of clones; approximately 84% of these occur just once. The ten biggest clones cover 12% of the sample.

The TCR originated in a human donor in a cohort sampled during active COVID-19. In this chain, TRBV5-4 is recombined with TRBJ2-3; perhaps TRBD1 is the D gene, with 7 bases matching. The specimen sequenced was peripheral blood. The CDR3 protein: CASSMAGGRYTDTQYF. The DNA reads as follows: TGTGCCAGCAGCATGGCAGGGGGGCGTTACACAGATACGCAGTATTTT. Full variable domain (CDR3 extended with the reference TRBV5-4 and TRBJ2-3 proteins): ETGVTQSPTHLIKTRGQQVTLRCSSQSGHNTVSWYQQALGQGPQFIFQYYREEENGRGNFPPRFSGLQFPNYSSELNVNALELDDSALYLCASSMAGGRYTDTQYFGPGTRLTVL.